This T cell receptor beta chain derives from a study of T cells in Graves' hyperthyroidism and ophthalmopathy. This clonotype has a single count. Fresh 10 ml peripheral blood yielded PBMCs. Germline V gene data show CDR1 as DFQATT and CDR2 as SNEGSKA (reference sequence). There are 15 residues in the CDR3. V lost 5 bases to trimming and J lost 4 bases; unmatched junction nucleotides: 6. Authors of the study amplified TCR beta CDR3 regions from RNA transcripts. Carried out on the TCR CDR3, a first-round RT-PCR used the HTBI primer set. Using its own MiXCR run on the multiplex PCR reads, TCRdb lists one record per CDR3 protein. The table includes around 280,000 distinct CDR3 sequences, about an eighth detected once.

V usage is TRBV20-1 and J usage is TRBJ2-3; 13 positions agree with TRBD2. The sequencing sample was made of blood. This clonotype was sampled from a young woman with Graves' hyperthyroidism that later progressed to Graves' ophthalmopathy. The CDR3 sequence: CSAEGLAGESDTQYF. The CDR3 nucleotides read TGCAGTGCTGAAGGACTAGCGGGAGAGTCAGATACGCAGTATTTT.